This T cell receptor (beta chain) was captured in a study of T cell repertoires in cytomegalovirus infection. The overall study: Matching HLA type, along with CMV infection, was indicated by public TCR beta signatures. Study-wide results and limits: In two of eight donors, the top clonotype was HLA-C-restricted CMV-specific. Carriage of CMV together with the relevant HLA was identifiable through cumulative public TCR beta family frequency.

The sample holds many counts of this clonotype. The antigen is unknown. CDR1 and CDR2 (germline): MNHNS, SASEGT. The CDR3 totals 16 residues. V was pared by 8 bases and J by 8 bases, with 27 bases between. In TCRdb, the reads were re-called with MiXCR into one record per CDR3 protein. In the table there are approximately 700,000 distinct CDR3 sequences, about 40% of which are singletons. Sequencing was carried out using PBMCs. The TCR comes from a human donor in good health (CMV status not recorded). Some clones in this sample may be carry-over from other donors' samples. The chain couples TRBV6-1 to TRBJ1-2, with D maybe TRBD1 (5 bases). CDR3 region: CASSPRGGTPRGGYTF. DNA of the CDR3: TGTGCCAGCTCCCCTCGGGGCGGGACCCCTCGAGGCGGCTACACCTTC.